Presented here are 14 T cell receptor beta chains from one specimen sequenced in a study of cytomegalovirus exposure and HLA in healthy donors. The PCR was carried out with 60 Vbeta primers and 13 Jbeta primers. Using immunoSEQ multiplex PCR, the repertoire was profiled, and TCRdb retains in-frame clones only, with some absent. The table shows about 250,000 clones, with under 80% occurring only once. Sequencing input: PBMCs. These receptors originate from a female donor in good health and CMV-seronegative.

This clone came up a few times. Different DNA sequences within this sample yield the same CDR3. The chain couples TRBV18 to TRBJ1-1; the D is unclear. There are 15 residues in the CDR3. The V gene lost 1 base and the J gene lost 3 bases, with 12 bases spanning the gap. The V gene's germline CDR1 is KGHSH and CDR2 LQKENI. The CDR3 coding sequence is TGTGCCAGCTCACCACTCCGAACCGGGGACACTGAAGCTTTCTTT. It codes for CASSPLRTGDTEAFF.

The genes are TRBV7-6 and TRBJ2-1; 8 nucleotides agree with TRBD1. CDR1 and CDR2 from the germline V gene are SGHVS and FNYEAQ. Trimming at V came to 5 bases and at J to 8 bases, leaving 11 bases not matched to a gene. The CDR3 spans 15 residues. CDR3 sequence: CASSRGQGALYEQFF. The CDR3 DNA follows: TGTGCCAGCAGCCGCGGGCAGGGGGCCTTATATGAGCAGTTCTTC.

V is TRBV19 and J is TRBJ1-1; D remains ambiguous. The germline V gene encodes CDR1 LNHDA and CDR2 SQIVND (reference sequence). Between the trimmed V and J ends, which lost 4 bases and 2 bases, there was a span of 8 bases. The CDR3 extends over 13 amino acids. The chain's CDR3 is CASSSRVNTEAFF. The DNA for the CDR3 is TGTGCCAGTAGTAGCCGGGTCAACACTGAAGCTTTCTTT.

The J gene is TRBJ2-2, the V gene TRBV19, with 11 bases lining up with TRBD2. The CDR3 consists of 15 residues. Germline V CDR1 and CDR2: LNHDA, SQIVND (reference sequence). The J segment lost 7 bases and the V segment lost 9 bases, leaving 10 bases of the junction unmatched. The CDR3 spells CASRIAGGRHGELFF. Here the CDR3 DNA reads TGTGCCAGCCGAATAGCGGGAGGGAGACACGGGGAGCTGTTTTTT.

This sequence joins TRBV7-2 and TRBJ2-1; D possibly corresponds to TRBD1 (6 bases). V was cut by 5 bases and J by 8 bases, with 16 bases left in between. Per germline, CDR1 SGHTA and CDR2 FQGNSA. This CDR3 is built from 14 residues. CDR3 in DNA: TGTGCCAGCAGCCCCCTAGGGGGACCGGATGAGCAGTTCTTC. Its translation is CASSPLGGPDEQFF.

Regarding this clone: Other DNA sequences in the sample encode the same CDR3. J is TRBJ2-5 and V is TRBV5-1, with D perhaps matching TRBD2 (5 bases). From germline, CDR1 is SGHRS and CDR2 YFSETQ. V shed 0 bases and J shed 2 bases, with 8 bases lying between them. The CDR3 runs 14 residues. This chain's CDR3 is CASSLVGNQETQYF. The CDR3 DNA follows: TGCGCCAGCAGCTTGGTCGGGAATCAAGAGACCCAGTACTTC.

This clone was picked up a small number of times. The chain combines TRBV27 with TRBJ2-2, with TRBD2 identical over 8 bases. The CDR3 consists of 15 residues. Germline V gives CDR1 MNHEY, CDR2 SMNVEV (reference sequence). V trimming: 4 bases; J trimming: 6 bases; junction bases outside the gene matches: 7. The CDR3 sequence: CASSSGTRSAGELFF. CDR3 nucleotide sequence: TGTGCCAGCAGTTCAGGGACTAGATCAGCCGGGGAGCTGTTTTTT.

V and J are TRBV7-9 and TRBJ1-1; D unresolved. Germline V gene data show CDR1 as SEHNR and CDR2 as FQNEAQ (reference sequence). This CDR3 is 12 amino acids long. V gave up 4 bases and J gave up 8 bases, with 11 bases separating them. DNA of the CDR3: TGTGCCAGCAGCTCTGGAGATAACGAAGCTTTCTTT. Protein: CASSSGDNEAFF.

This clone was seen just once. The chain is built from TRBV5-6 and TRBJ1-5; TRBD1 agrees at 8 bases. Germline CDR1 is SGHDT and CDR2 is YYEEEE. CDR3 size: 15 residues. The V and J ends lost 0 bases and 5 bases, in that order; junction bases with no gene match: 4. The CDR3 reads CASSLGQGSYQPQHF. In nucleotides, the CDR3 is TGTGCCAGCAGCTTGGGACAGGGGTCTTATCAGCCCCAGCATTTT.

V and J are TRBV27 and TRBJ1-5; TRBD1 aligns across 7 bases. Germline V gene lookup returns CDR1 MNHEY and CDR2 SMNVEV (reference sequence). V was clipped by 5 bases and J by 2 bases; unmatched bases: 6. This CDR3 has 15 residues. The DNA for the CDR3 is TGTGCCAGCAGTAAGACAGGGTTGGGCAATCAGCCCCAGCATTTT. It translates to CASSKTGLGNQPQHF.

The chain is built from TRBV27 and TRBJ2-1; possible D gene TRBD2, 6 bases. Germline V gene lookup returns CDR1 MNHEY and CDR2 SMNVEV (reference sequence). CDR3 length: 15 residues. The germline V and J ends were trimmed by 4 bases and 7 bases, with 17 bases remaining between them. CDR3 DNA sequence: TGTGCCAGCAGTTCCTTCGCGGAGGGCCGAAATGAGCAGTTCTTC. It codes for CASSSFAEGRNEQFF.

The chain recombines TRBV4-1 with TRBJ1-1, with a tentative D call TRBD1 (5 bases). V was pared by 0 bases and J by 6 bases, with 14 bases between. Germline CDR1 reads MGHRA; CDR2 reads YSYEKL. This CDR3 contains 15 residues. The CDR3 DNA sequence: TGCGCCAGCAGCCAAGAAAGCGGGGCAGCGCCTGAAGCTTTCTTT. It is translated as CASSQESGAAPEAFF.

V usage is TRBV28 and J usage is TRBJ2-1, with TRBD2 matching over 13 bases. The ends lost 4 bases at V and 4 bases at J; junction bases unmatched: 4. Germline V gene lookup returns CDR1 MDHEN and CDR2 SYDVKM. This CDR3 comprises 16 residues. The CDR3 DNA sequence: TGTGCCAGCAGTTCGGGACTAGCGGGAACATACAATGAGCAGTTCTTC. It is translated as CASSSGLAGTYNEQFF.

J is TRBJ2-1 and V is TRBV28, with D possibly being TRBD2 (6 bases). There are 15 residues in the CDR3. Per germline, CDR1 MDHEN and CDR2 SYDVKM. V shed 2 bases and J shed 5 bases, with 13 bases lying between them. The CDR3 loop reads CASSLNGRTNNEQFF. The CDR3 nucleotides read TGTGCCAGCAGTTTAAACGGACGGACTAACAATGAGCAGTTCTTC.